These 26 T cell receptor beta chains originate from one sample sequenced in a study of T cell responses to AZD1222 COVID-19 vaccine (dated by TCRdb to about 2021). The protocol used for the library was the immunoSEQ multiplex PCR assay. Entries here come from immuneACCESS through TCRdb and include only in-frame sequences with V and J called. Some clones fail to appear in such tables; in the studies checked, an unresolved V gene covers under half of the shortfall, and the cause of the remainder is unknown. Within this sample are 200,000 to 250,000 clones, with 90% to 95% of them counted one time only. The top ten clones comprise about 1% of the sample. Reading the label with the study, this specimen's time point is: baseline before first vaccination. According to the study, the label for this sample's treatment or condition signals: meningococcal conjugate vaccine given as trial control. Material: peripheral blood, obtained on day 0 of MenACWY control vaccination. The receptors here all came from an adult in good health.

The chain carries TRBV14 and TRBJ2-7; a possible D gene is TRBD2 (6 bases). This CDR3 has 14 amino acids. Germline V gene sequence: CDR1 SGHDN, CDR2 FVKESK. Trimming pared 5 bases from V and 5 bases from J, leaving 16 bases between. The CDR3 sequence is CASSSLGRTDEQYF. As DNA, the CDR3 is TGTGCCAGCAGCTCCCTGGGGAGGACGGACGAGCAGTACTTC.

The genes are TRBV28 and TRBJ1-5, with D possibly TRBD1 on 5 matching bases. The length of the CDR3 is 16 residues. The V gene lost 7 bases and the J gene lost 1 base, with 17 bases spanning the gap. Germline CDR1 is MDHEN and CDR2 is SYDVKM. CDR3 bases: TGTGCCAGCACCCTGGGGGGGACTGTGAGCAATCAGCCCCAGCATTTT. Protein sequence: CASTLGGTVSNQPQHF.

The rearrangement joins TRBV24-1 to TRBJ1-5; D ambiguous. Between the trimmed V and J ends, which lost 4 bases and 2 bases, there was a span of 11 bases. From germline, CDR1 is KGHDR and CDR2 SFDVKD. The CDR3 has 15 residues. The CDR3 DNA follows: TGTGCCACCAGTGACCCTCGGTGGGGCAATCAGCCCCAGCATTTT. This sequence encodes CATSDPRWGNQPQHF.

The chain joins TRBV30 to TRBJ1-5; D is possibly TRBD1 (5 bases). Trimming pared 0 bases from V and 6 bases from J, leaving 9 bases between. The CDR3 is made up of 13 amino acids. The V gene's germline CDR1 is GTSNPN and CDR2 SVGIG (reference sequence). The CDR3 region has the DNA TGTGCCTGGAGTGTACAGGAGGGTCAGCCCCAGCATTTT. Its protein is CAWSVQEGQPQHF.

This chain uses TRBV5-4 with TRBJ1-2, with a tentative D call TRBD1 (5 bases). Germline-derived CDR1 and CDR2 are SGHNT and YYREEE (reference sequence). V was clipped by 4 bases and J by 3 bases, with 13 bases between them. This CDR3 is built from 14 residues. The CDR3 bases are TGTGCCAGCAGCCGACTGGGGGGTGACTATGGCTACACCTTC. Its protein product is CASSRLGGDYGYTF.

This rearrangement joins TRBV7-9 to TRBJ2-7, with D perhaps matching TRBD1 or TRBD2 (5 bases each). V was clipped by 6 bases and J by 5 bases, with 11 bases between them. Germline V gene sequence: CDR1 SEHNR, CDR2 FQNEAQ (reference sequence). The CDR3 is 12 amino acids. The CDR3 region has the DNA TGTGCCAGCAGGGCCGGGACCGACGAGCAGTACTTC. It encodes CASRAGTDEQYF.

The chain uses TRBV5-4 and TRBJ2-5; TRBD2 aligns across 9 bases. The trim removed 4 bases at V and 1 base at J, leaving 8 bases unmatched. In germline, CDR1 is SGHNT, CDR2 YYREEE (reference sequence). The CDR3 sequence is 16 residues long. The CDR3 sequence is CASSNVAGAVQETQYF. Written as DNA, the CDR3 is TGTGCCAGCAGCAACGTAGCGGGGGCGGTCCAAGAGACCCAGTACTTC.

V gene TRBV12-3 or TRBV12-4 combines with J gene TRBJ2-5; 7 bases agree with TRBD1. With V trimmed by 6 bases and J by 4 bases, 5 bases remained unmatched. The CDR3 runs 13 residues. CDR3 nucleotide sequence: TGTGCCAGCAGACTCCAGGGGGTAGAGACCCAGTACTTC. Translation: CASRLQGVETQYF.

The chain has TRBV7-9 and TRBJ1-3, with D maybe TRBD1 (5 bases). V lost 5 bases to trimming and J lost 2 bases, with 13 bases between them. CDR1 is SEHNR and CDR2 is FQNEAQ in the germline V gene (reference sequence). The CDR3 has 15 residues. DNA of the CDR3: TGTGCCAGCAGCCCCGCAGGGTTTGCTGGAAACACCATATATTTT. Amino acid sequence: CASSPAGFAGNTIYF.

The rearrangement joins TRBV4-2 to TRBJ1-4; D gene ambiguous. From germline, CDR1 is LGHNA and CDR2 YNFKEQ. The CDR3 sequence is 15 residues long. The V and J ends lost 4 bases and 2 bases respectively, with 11 bases between them. The CDR3 DNA reads TGTGCCAGCAGCCCAGAAGGGCGCACTAATGAAAAACTGTTTTTT. The encoded protein is CASSPEGRTNEKLFF.

The sample holds a few counts of this clone. The CDR3 DNA reads as TGTGCCAGCAGCTTACTTGCAGGGGGCGCCTACGAGCAGTACTTC. Amino acids: CASSLLAGGAYEQYF. This rearrangement joins TRBV7-3 to TRBJ2-7; 8 bases line up with TRBD1. V lost 2 bases, J lost 2 bases, and 5 bases stayed unmatched. This CDR3 spans 15 amino acids. Germline lookup yields CDR1 SGHTA and CDR2 FQGTGA.

V and J are TRBV29-1 and TRBJ1-3; D remains unclear. Germline V lookup: CDR1 SQVTM, CDR2 ANQGSEA. The germline V and J ends were trimmed by 4 bases and 2 bases, with 15 bases remaining between them. The CDR3 runs 15 residues. The CDR3 sequence is CSVVLGIPAGNTIYF. The DNA for the CDR3 is TGCAGCGTTGTGCTGGGGATCCCGGCTGGAAACACCATATATTTT.

This clone came up once. This chain joins TRBV13 and TRBJ2-2, with D perhaps given as TRBD1 or TRBD2 (5 bases each). From germline, CDR1 is PRHDT and CDR2 FYEKMQ (reference sequence). This CDR3 is 14 amino acids long. Trimming cost V 5 bases and J 1 base, with 8 bases left between them. The CDR3 sequence: CASSRGGNTGELFF. For the CDR3, the DNA is TGTGCCAGCAGCCGGGGCGGGAACACCGGGGAGCTGTTTTTT. The full variable domain, in which reference TRBV13 and TRBJ2-2 provide the parts outside the CDR3, is AAGVIQSPRHLIKEKRETATLKCYPIPRHDTVYWYQQGPGQDPQFLISFYEKMQSDKGSIPDRFSAQQFSDYHSELNMSSLELGDSALYFCASSRGGNTGELFFGEGSRLTVL.

The chain employs TRBV7-9 and TRBJ1-2; weak D call: TRBD1 (5 bases). In germline, CDR1 is SEHNR, CDR2 FQNEAQ (reference sequence). CDR3 length equals 15 residues. V was trimmed by 3 bases and J by 4 bases, leaving 15 bases between them. CDR3 loop: CASSLGRRFIYGYTF. Written as DNA, the CDR3 is TGTGCCAGCAGCTTGGGGCGGAGGTTTATCTATGGCTACACCTTC.

The chain joins TRBV2 to TRBJ1-5; TRBD1 might be the D (5 bases). CDR1 is SNHLY, CDR2 FYNNEI, per germline. Trimming removed 3 bases from V and 5 bases from J, with 11 bases in between. The CDR3 spans 14 residues. The CDR3 DNA reads TGTGCCAGCAGTGACAGGGCAATGGATCAGCCCCAGCATTTT. Translated: CASSDRAMDQPQHF.

The rearrangement uses TRBV15 and TRBJ1-5; D is undetermined. V lost 0 bases to trimming and J lost 7 bases, with 13 bases between them. CDR3 size: 15 residues. Per the germline V gene, CDR1 is LNHNV and CDR2 is YYDKDF (reference sequence). CDR3 region: CATSRDPGVGQPQHF. In DNA, the CDR3 is TGTGCCACCAGCAGAGATCCCGGGGTCGGGCAGCCCCAGCATTTT.

This sequence joins TRBV19 and TRBJ2-5, with 7 bases that match TRBD1. CDR3 size: 13 residues. Germline V gene lookup returns CDR1 LNHDA and CDR2 SQIVND (reference sequence). Trimming cost V 5 bases and J 1 base; bases outside gene matches: 1. The CDR3 loop reads CASSGQVQETQYF. CDR3 DNA sequence: TGTGCCAGTAGTGGACAGGTCCAAGAGACCCAGTACTTC.

The gene calls are TRBV12-5 and TRBJ1-1; D remains ambiguous. Looked up from germline, CDR1 is LGHNT and CDR2 is FRNRAP. V was shortened by 4 bases and J by 1 base, with 10 bases between the two germline ends. CDR3 length: 14 residues. The DNA of the CDR3 is TGTGCTAGTGGTTCGAGTGGCACGAACACTGAAGCTTTCTTT. Amino acid sequence: CASGSSGTNTEAFF.

The chain has TRBV2 and TRBJ2-3; 9 bases match TRBD2. V was clipped by 3 bases and J by 4 bases; unmatched bases: 5. Germline V gives CDR1 SNHLY, CDR2 FYNNEI. The CDR3 loop spans 15 amino acids. The chain's CDR3 is CASSDLAGQPDTQYF. In DNA form, the CDR3 reads TGTGCCAGCAGTGATCTAGCGGGGCAACCAGATACGCAGTATTTT.

This chain links TRBV10-3 with TRBJ2-5; 7 bases are shared with TRBD1. The germline V gene encodes CDR1 ENHRY and CDR2 SYGVKD. The CDR3 consists of 15 residues. V shed 4 bases and J 5 bases; nucleotides not matched to a gene: 10. The CDR3 region is CAISAKGASGETQYF. The CDR3 nucleotides are TGTGCCATCAGTGCCAAGGGGGCTTCAGGGGAGACCCAGTACTTC.

This sequence joins TRBV7-2 and TRBJ1-4; D gene uncertain. The length of the CDR3 is 15 residues. V dropped 1 base and J dropped 8 bases, with 14 bases sitting between them. CDR1 SGHTA and CDR2 FQGNSA come from the germline V gene. CDR3 sequence: CASSLVAAAGEKLFF. The CDR3 DNA follows: TGTGCCAGCAGCTTAGTGGCAGCGGCGGGAGAAAAACTGTTTTTT.

The chain is built from TRBV7-2 and TRBJ2-2; a possible D gene is TRBD2 (5 bases). Trimming pared 5 bases from V and 0 bases from J, leaving 10 bases between. Germline V gene sequence: CDR1 SGHTA, CDR2 FQGNSA. The CDR3 has 15 residues. This CDR3 is CASSRRPPNTGELFF. CDR3 coding DNA: TGTGCCAGCAGCCGGAGGCCACCGAACACCGGGGAGCTGTTTTTT.

V is TRBV7-9 and J is TRBJ1-1, with 8 positions matching TRBD1. Germline CDR1 reads SEHNR; CDR2 reads FQNEAQ (reference sequence). The CDR3 covers 14 residues. After removal of 5 bases from V and 1 base from J, the junction contained 3 bases not matched to a gene. The CDR3 loop is CASSTGQGNTEAFF. The CDR3 DNA reads as TGTGCCAGCAGCACCGGACAGGGGAACACTGAAGCTTTCTTT.

This clone was seen only once. V is TRBV7-6 and J is TRBJ2-1, with no clear D. V was shortened by 2 bases and J by 4 bases, with 12 bases between the two germline ends. The CDR3 is made up of 15 amino acids. Looked up from germline, CDR1 is SGHVS and CDR2 is FNYEAQ. The CDR3 sequence: CASSLNQNPYNEQFF. CDR3 in DNA: TGTGCCAGCAGCTTAAATCAGAACCCTTACAATGAGCAGTTCTTC.

The chain combines TRBV15 with TRBJ1-5; the D is unclear. CDR3 length equals 16 residues. V gave up 0 bases and J gave up 0 bases, with 9 bases separating them. From germline, CDR1 is LNHNV and CDR2 YYDKDF (reference sequence). The CDR3 loop reads CATSRDRRFSNQPQHF. The CDR3 coding sequence is TGTGCCACCAGCAGAGATAGGCGGTTTAGCAATCAGCCCCAGCATTTT.

The chain joins TRBV10-2 to TRBJ2-7; a weak D match, TRBD2 (5 bases). V was shortened by 0 bases and J by 4 bases, with 7 bases between the two germline ends. The CDR3 has 13 amino acids. Germline lookup yields CDR1 WSHSY and CDR2 SAAADI. The CDR3 spells CASSESGIYEQYF. CDR3 DNA: TGCGCCAGCAGTGAGTCCGGGATTTACGAGCAGTACTTC.